Below are 16 T cell receptor beta chains sequenced from a single sample in a study of T cell responses to AZD1222 COVID-19 vaccine. The data were produced by immunoSEQ multiplex PCR, yet TCRdb's version contains in-frame clones alone and is incomplete. The sample carries more than 100,000 clones, 70% to 90% recorded once. Source: peripheral blood, taken on day 0 of AZD1222 vaccination. These receptors all come from an adult in good health.

This sequence joins TRBV6-5 and TRBJ2-1; 11 nucleotides agree with TRBD2. The V and J ends lost 4 bases and 8 bases, in that order; junction bases with no gene match: 7. Germline loops: CDR1 MNHEY, CDR2 SVGAGI. This CDR3 contains 15 residues. CDR3 DNA: TGTGCCAGCAGTTCAATAGCGGGAGGGCCCCATGAGCAGTTCTTC. Protein sequence: CASSSIAGGPHEQFF.

This clone came up once. The V and J genes are TRBV30 and TRBJ1-3, with D possibly matching TRBD1 (5 bases). This CDR3 is built from 13 residues. In germline, CDR1 is GTSNPN, CDR2 SVGIG (reference sequence). V was cut by 7 bases and J by 3 bases, with 13 bases left in between. CDR3 amino acids: CALSGSFGNTIYF. The CDR3 DNA reads TGTGCCTTATCAGGGTCTTTTGGAAACACCATATATTTT.

The chain couples TRBV9 to TRBJ2-3, with D tentatively TRBD1 (6 bases). The CDR3 contains 16 residues. Germline V gene sequence: CDR1 SGDLS, CDR2 YYNGEE. Deletions cut 5 bases from V and 1 base from J, with 17 bases between. CDR3 loop: CASSRPTGIGTDTQYF. CDR3 nucleotide sequence: TGTGCCAGCAGTCGCCCCACAGGGATAGGCACAGATACGCAGTATTTT.

This clone was seen only once. This chain uses TRBV19 with TRBJ1-2, with a weak D call TRBD1 (6 bases). CDR3 length: 14 residues. Per the germline V gene, CDR1 is LNHDA and CDR2 is SQIVND (reference sequence). With 11 bases removed from V and 2 bases from J, the gap between germline ends came to 18 bases. CDR3 coding DNA: TGTGCCGTCACCCGCGGGACATACAACTATGGCTACACCTTC. It yields the protein CAVTRGTYNYGYTF.

The V and J genes are TRBV5-6 and TRBJ2-7; 7 bases fit TRBD1. The CDR3 loop spans 16 amino acids. Per the germline V gene, CDR1 is SGHDT and CDR2 is YYEEEE. V lost 4 bases, J lost 0 bases, and 10 bases stayed unmatched. CDR3 residues: CASSRADRPLSYEQYF. DNA for the CDR3: TGTGCCAGCAGCCGAGCGGACAGGCCGCTCTCCTACGAGCAGTACTTC.

The chain uses TRBV9 and TRBJ1-4; no clear D. From germline, CDR1 is SGDLS and CDR2 YYNGEE. V was trimmed by 7 bases and J by 12 bases, leaving 22 bases between them. CDR3 length equals 14 residues. CDR3 region: CASAVGPQPWELFF. CDR3 DNA: TGTGCCAGCGCCGTCGGGCCGCAGCCTTGGGAACTGTTTTTT.

This clone was detected only once. The CDR3 is CASSQDVAFEQYF. Here the CDR3 DNA reads TGTGCCAGCAGCCAAGACGTAGCCTTCGAGCAGTACTTC. The chain employs TRBV3-1 (or the pseudogene TRBV3-2) and TRBJ2-7; D remains unclear. This CDR3 is built from 13 residues. Germline-derived CDR1 and CDR2 are LGHDT and YNNKEL (reference sequence). V lost 0 bases and J 6 bases, leaving 9 bases between the germline ends.

In DNA form, the CDR3 reads TGTGCCAGCAGTACCTTAAACCAAGGGGGCAGGCAGCCCCAGCATTTT. It codes for CASSTLNQGGRQPQHF. V is TRBV28 and J is TRBJ1-5; TRBD1 aligns across 7 bases. The CDR3 consists of 16 residues. Trimming took 5 bases from V and 7 from J; bases not matched to a gene: 14. Looked up from germline, CDR1 is MDHEN and CDR2 is SYDVKM.

V gene TRBV6-5 combines with J gene TRBJ2-7; D not certain. The CDR3 has 14 amino acids. V gave up 4 bases and J gave up 7 bases, with 17 bases separating them. CDR1 is MNHEY, CDR2 SVGAGI, per germline. This chain's CDR3 is CASSLVSGPGEQYF. The DNA of the CDR3 is TGTGCCAGCAGTTTGGTCAGTGGCCCCGGTGAGCAGTACTTC.

The chain joins TRBV7-2 to TRBJ2-3, with 7 bases aligning to TRBD2. The CDR3 covers 15 residues. The V and J ends lost 1 base and 2 bases, in that order; junction bases with no gene match: 3. CDR1 is SGHTA and CDR2 is FQGNSA in the germline V gene. CDR3 in amino acids: CASSLELAITDTQYF. The CDR3 coding sequence is TGTGCCAGCAGCTTAGAACTAGCGATCACAGATACGCAGTATTTT.

The chain uses TRBV10-3 and TRBJ1-3; 11 nucleotides align to TRBD1. V shed 4 bases, J shed 3 bases, and the junction held 5 bases outside the gene matches. Germline V lookup: CDR1 ENHRY, CDR2 SYGVKD. The CDR3 has 16 amino acids. CDR3 nucleotide sequence: TGTGCCATCAGTGGGGACAGGGGGATTGTTGGAAACACCATATATTTT. It specifies CAISGDRGIVGNTIYF.

This chain uses TRBV6-2 or TRBV6-3 with TRBJ1-5; a weak D match, TRBD1 (5 bases). V was shortened by 2 bases and J by 2 bases, with 10 bases between the two germline ends. The CDR3 covers 15 residues. Germline CDR1 reads MNHEY; CDR2 reads SVGEGT. CDR3 amino acids: CASSYGGFGNQPQHF. CDR3 bases: TGTGCCAGCAGTTACGGGGGATTCGGCAATCAGCCCCAGCATTTT.

The chain has TRBV28 and TRBJ1-5; 11 bases fit TRBD1. Germline lookup yields CDR1 MDHEN and CDR2 SYDVKM. The V segment lost 7 bases and the J segment 0 bases; nucleotides outside the gene matches: 8. The CDR3 runs 17 residues. CDR3 sequence reads: CASNPGTGGGSNQPQHF. CDR3 coding DNA: TGTGCCAGCAATCCAGGGACAGGGGGAGGTAGCAATCAGCCCCAGCATTTT.

This clone is a singleton in its sample. The chain is built from TRBV18 and TRBJ1-1; 9 nucleotides match TRBD1. This CDR3 contains 17 residues. Germline assignment: CDR1 KGHSH and CDR2 LQKENI. V shed 3 bases, J shed 1 base, and the junction held 9 bases outside the gene matches. DNA of the CDR3: TGTGCCAGCTCACCCCTCGACAGGGGGGTAGGGAACACTGAAGCTTTCTTT. It encodes CASSPLDRGVGNTEAFF.

The rearrangement links TRBV30 to TRBJ2-4; D is uncertain. From germline, CDR1 is GTSNPN and CDR2 SVGIG (reference sequence). The V end was cut by 0 bases, the J end by 0 bases, with 6 bases between. The CDR3 extends over 14 amino acids. CDR3 sequence reads: CAWSVQIAKNIQYF. The CDR3 nucleotides read TGTGCCTGGAGTGTACAAATAGCCAAAAACATTCAGTACTTC.

The chain recombines TRBV7-3 with TRBJ2-1; maybe TRBD1 (6 bases). The CDR3 has 15 residues. Trimming pared 7 bases from V and 7 bases from J, leaving 20 bases between. Per the germline V gene, CDR1 is SGHTA and CDR2 is FQGTGA. CDR3 DNA: TGTGCCAGCAAGTTGGGGGACAACATCGGTAATGAGCAGTTCTTC. It encodes CASKLGDNIGNEQFF.